This T cell receptor beta chain emerged from a study of OX40 agonist ivuxolimab in advanced cancers. Study-wide context: Ivuxolimab was a fully human IgG2 agonistic monoclonal antibody targeting the costimulatory receptor OX40 (CD134). Of the approximately 53 patients in dose escalation, some 20 had hepatocellular carcinoma, roughly 15 had melanoma, 9 had renal cell carcinoma and 9 had head and neck cancer. The paper describes the monotherapy dose-escalation part (N of about 52 patients) of the phase I trial of ivuxolimab. A male proportion of 75% to 85% and a mean age of around 60 years, ranging from roughly 23 to 85, were recorded for the dose-escalation cohort. The purpose of peripheral TCRbeta sequencing was to test whether ivuxolimab changed TCR sequence diversity and led to clonal T-cell expansion. Partial responses occurred in three dose-escalation patients: two with cutaneous melanoma and one with hepatocellular carcinoma. Intravenous ivuxolimab was administered to patients every 2 weeks at six dose levels: 0.01, 0.1, 0.3, 1.5, 3 and 10 mg/kg. Prior anti-PD-1, anti-PD-L1 or anti-CTLA-4 therapy was permitted, and checkpoint inhibitors had been received by around 39% of dose-escalation patients.

Genomic DNA was isolated from the sorted cells so that the TCRbeta CDR3 region could be sequenced. The immunoSEQ Assay was used to sequence the TCRbeta CDR3 regions. The clones in this table, taken by TCRdb from immuneACCESS, are in-frame only. Not every clone is retained; where verified, under half of the shortfall comes from an unresolved V gene, and the cause of the rest is unknown. The sample profile shows about 69,000 clones; about nine tenths of them were found once. The ten biggest clones cover around 2.9% of the sample. About this clone itself: The specificity of this receptor is unknown. Qualities for individual bases were not recorded, and no much larger clone is one base off.

The trial excluded patients who had a history of autoimmune disease or who were on systemic immunosuppression. Peripheral blood for TCR sequencing was drawn from every dose cohort at baseline, at cycle 4 day 1 and at cycle 7 day 1. Samples were obtained from an open-label, multicenter, first-in-human phase I dose-escalation trial of ivuxolimab. Adults with locally advanced or metastatic head and neck squamous cell, hepatocellular, melanoma or renal cell carcinoma were enrolled in the trial. CD4+ and CD8+ T cells were sorted separately from peripheral blood before TCR sequencing. On the study overall, not on this receptor specifically: Low levels of normalized T-cell clonal expansion were also seen in some nonresponding patients. In the 0.1-3.0 mg/kg groups, partial responders were among the patients with the lowest normalized peripheral clonal expansion, particularly in CD8+ T cells. Clonal expansion of both CD4+ and CD8+ blood T cells was observed from baseline to week 6 at doses 0.1 to 3.0 mg/kg. The antigen specificity of the peripheral T cells that underwent clonal expansion was not determined. After ivuxolimab, CD8+ T cells had more expanded clones than CD4+ T cells on average.

The CDR3 covers 15 residues, taking in both the cysteine and the phenylalanine. Here the CDR3 DNA is all that survives: 45 bases in frame from base 1. Sequences SGDLS (CDR1) and YYNGEE (CDR2) are obtained from the germline V gene. V trim: 1 base; J trim: 8 bases; unmatched bases: 6. The sequences come from CD4+ or CD8+ T cells sorted from blood, collected in a trial of the OX40 agonist ivuxolimab. This sequence originates from an adult with an advanced solid tumor such as melanoma, head and neck, liver or kidney cancer. The chain couples TRBV9 to TRBJ2-1; 10 bases in the middle match TRBD2. The CDR3 region: CASSVYSGGAYEQFF. The DNA sequence follows: TGTGCCAGCAGCGTATACAGCGGGGGGGCCTATGAGCAGTTCTTC.